Below are 3 T cell receptor beta chains sequenced from a single sample in a study of CD8+ T cells in alopecia areata. After isolation, RNA underwent reverse transcription to generate cDNA as the sequencing template. Assay used: immunoSEQ multiplex PCR; TCRdb lists only in-frame clones, some missing. The sample holds roughly 100,000 clones, about nine tenths seen once. Treatment: oral pan-JAK inhibitor, 5-10 mg twice daily. This specimen was CD8+ T cells sorted from blood, taken around week 30, from a patient treated with tofacitinib. These receptors were collected from a human donor with alopecia areata.

The genes are TRBV7-3 and TRBJ2-2; no definite D call. Between the trimmed V and J ends, which lost 6 bases and 2 bases, there was a span of 4 bases. This CDR3 is built from 12 residues. Looked up from germline, CDR1 is SGHTA and CDR2 is FQGTGA. The CDR3, as DNA: TGTGCCAGCAGATCAAACACCGGGGAGCTGTTTTTT. Translation gives CASRSNTGELFF.

J is TRBJ2-1 and V is TRBV9; 11 nucleotides line up with TRBD2. V was clipped by 2 bases and J by 9 bases; unmatched bases: 4. The CDR3 is 14 residues long. The germline V gene has CDR1 SGDLS and CDR2 YYNGEE. This chain's CDR3 is CASSVSGGAGEQFF. CDR3 nucleotides: TGTGCCAGCAGCGTTAGCGGGGGGGCTGGTGAGCAGTTCTTC.

The chain links TRBV5-6 to TRBJ2-7; D may be TRBD1 or TRBD2 (5 bases each). The germline V gene encodes CDR1 SGHDT and CDR2 YYEEEE. Trimming shortened V by 0 bases and J by 0 bases, and 13 bases separated the two germline ends. The CDR3 has 16 amino acids. CDR3 residues: CASSLGAGTVSYEQYF. The DNA of the CDR3 is TGTGCCAGCAGCTTGGGGGCCGGGACGGTCTCCTACGAGCAGTACTTC.